This T cell receptor (beta chain) originates from a study of T cell responses to AZD1222 COVID-19 vaccine. Study-wide results and limits: In the spike-specific TCR repertoire, nearly half reportedly target unmutated variant regions. Clonal diversity was possibly underestimated; the donors were predominantly white British and more often female. Only a handful of individuals given AZD1222 were seropositive at baseline. Repertoire sampling happened only post peak T cell response.

With regard to this clone: The antigen is unknown.

The protocol was immunoSEQ multiplex PCR, while the TCRdb copy is restricted to in-frame clones and leaves out a portion. The sample includes tens of thousands of clones, roughly nine tenths of them seen just once. The material sequenced was peripheral blood, taken on day 0 of AZD1222 vaccination. The source is an adult in good health.

CDR3 in DNA: TGTGCCAGCAGCTTTAAAACCGGGGAAAAACTGTTTTTT. Translation: CASSFKTGEKLFF. The J gene is TRBJ1-4, the V gene TRBV7-2; no reliable D call. The CDR3 consists of 13 residues. Germline V CDR1 and CDR2: SGHTA, FQGNSA. The ends were cut back, 3 bases at V and 8 bases at J, with 10 bases in the middle.